Presented here are 16 T cell receptor beta chains from one specimen sequenced in a study of blood T cell repertoires in COVID-19. Sequencing used immunoSEQ multiplex PCR; TCRdb keeps in-frame clones, though not all of them. The sample includes 250,000 to 300,000 clones, over 80% of them seen just once. The sequencing input was peripheral blood. The receptors come from a woman aged 70-85 years with COVID-19, enrolled during active disease.

The V gene is TRBV18, the J gene TRBJ1-2; weak D call: TRBD1 (6 bases). Trimming left V 3 bases short and J 4 bases short, with 12 bases between. The CDR3 has 14 amino acids. CDR1 and CDR2 (germline): KGHSH, LQKENI. CDR3: CASSPEQGGYGYTF. The CDR3 nucleotides are TGTGCCAGCTCACCTGAACAGGGTGGCTATGGCTACACCTTC.

The chain combines TRBV28 with TRBJ2-7; 9 bases agree with TRBD1. V lost 6 bases, J lost 2 bases, and 8 bases stayed unmatched. Germline V gene lookup returns CDR1 MDHEN and CDR2 SYDVKM. The CDR3 spans 15 residues. In DNA form, the CDR3 reads TGTGCCAGCAGCCCAGACAGGGGGTTACCCTACGAGCAGTACTTC. This encodes CASSPDRGLPYEQYF.

The gene calls are TRBV5-1 and TRBJ1-4; D gene ambiguous. CDR1 and CDR2 from the germline V gene are SGHRS and YFSETQ. V shed 0 bases and J shed 8 bases, with 17 bases lying between them. The CDR3 extends over 16 amino acids. CDR3 coding DNA: TGCGCCAGCAGCTTGGCCGGTGGGCAGCCCGAGGAAAAACTGTTTTTT. Its protein product is CASSLAGGQPEEKLFF. The whole variable domain, filled in from reference TRBV5-1 and TRBJ1-4, reads KAGVTQTPRYLIKTRGQQVTLSCSPISGHRSVSWYQQTPGQGLQFLFEYFSETQRNKGNFPGRFSGRQFSNSRSEMNVSTLELGDSALYLCASSLAGGQPEEKLFFGSGTQLSVL.

Only one count was recorded for this clone. This sequence joins TRBV19 and TRBJ2-1, with TRBD1 matching 11 bases. V lost 4 bases and J lost 6; bases outside the gene matches: 11. CDR1 and CDR2 from the germline V gene are LNHDA and SQIVND (reference sequence). There are 17 residues in the CDR3. Written as DNA, the CDR3 is TGTGCCAGTAGTACTTACCCCGGACAGGGGGCAGGCAATGAGCAGTTCTTC. Amino acid sequence: CASSTYPGQGAGNEQFF.

This sequence joins TRBV14 and TRBJ2-3, with 7 bases identical to TRBD2. The CDR3 contains 15 residues. Germline V lookup: CDR1 SGHDN, CDR2 FVKESK. V shed 1 base and J 3 bases; nucleotides not matched to a gene: 4. CDR3 sequence (DNA): TGTGCCAGCAGCCAAGGGGCGGGAGCGACAGATACGCAGTATTTT. It yields the protein CASSQGAGATDTQYF.

The rearrangement joins TRBV6-4 to TRBJ2-7; 8 positions agree with TRBD2. CDR1 and CDR2 (germline): MRHNA, SNTAGT. CDR3 size: 13 residues. V was clipped by 7 bases and J by 3 bases; unmatched bases: 5. Here the CDR3 reads CASKEGLVYEQYF. The CDR3 DNA is TGTGCCAGCAAGGAGGGACTAGTCTACGAGCAGTACTTC.

The chain recombines TRBV5-8 with TRBJ1-1; D remains unclear. With 4 bases removed from V and 1 base from J, the gap between germline ends came to 17 bases. Germline CDR1 SGHTS, CDR2 YDEGEE. CDR3 length: 16 residues. Here the CDR3 reads CASSPLSLTGNTEAFF. The CDR3 coding sequence is TGTGCCAGCAGCCCCCTTAGTCTGACGGGGAACACTGAAGCTTTCTTT.

The V call is TRBV27, the J call TRBJ2-6; D possibly corresponds to TRBD2 (5 bases). There are 14 residues in the CDR3. From germline, CDR1 is MNHEY and CDR2 SMNVEV (reference sequence). V gave up 8 bases and J gave up 1 base, with 9 bases separating them. Written as DNA, the CDR3 is TGTGCCAGCGGGAGTCCTTCTGGGGCCAACGTCCTGACTTTC. Translation gives CASGSPSGANVLTF.

The chain combines TRBV5-1 with TRBJ2-3; no clear D gene. The CDR3 is 14 amino acids. Germline CDR1 SGHRS, CDR2 YFSETQ. The germline V and J ends were trimmed by 6 bases and 3 bases, with 14 bases remaining between them. The DNA for the CDR3 is TGCGCCAGCAAGACTTTACTAAATACAGATACGCAGTATTTT. Amino acids: CASKTLLNTDTQYF. The entire variable domain, with the rest obtained from reference TRBV5-1 and TRBJ2-3, is as follows: KAGVTQTPRYLIKTRGQQVTLSCSPISGHRSVSWYQQTPGQGLQFLFEYFSETQRNKGNFPGRFSGRQFSNSRSEMNVSTLELGDSALYLCASKTLLNTDTQYFGPGTRLTVL.

CDR3 sequence (DNA): TGTGCCAGTAGTTCCTCCGGGACAGGGAGCTCTGGAAACACCATATATTTT. Amino acid sequence: CASSSSGTGSSGNTIYF. This chain links TRBV19 with TRBJ1-3; 9 nucleotides align to TRBD1. V shed 5 bases and J 0 bases; nucleotides not matched to a gene: 8. Germline V gives CDR1 LNHDA, CDR2 SQIVND (reference sequence). The CDR3 covers 17 residues.

This chain connects TRBV6-2 or TRBV6-3 to TRBJ2-7, with TRBD1 identical over 11 bases. The CDR3 length is 15 residues. The J segment lost 2 bases and the V segment lost 5 bases, leaving 5 bases of the junction unmatched. Germline V gives CDR1 MNHEY, CDR2 SVGEGT. The CDR3 sequence is CASSKGQGGTYEQYF. CDR3 in DNA: TGTGCCAGCAGTAAGGGACAGGGGGGAACCTACGAGCAGTACTTC.

The chain recombines TRBV3-1 (or the pseudogene TRBV3-2) with TRBJ2-2, with 14 nucleotides matching TRBD2. Germline lookup yields CDR1 LGHDT and CDR2 YNNKEL (reference sequence). Germline trimming cut 1 base from V and 5 bases from J; bases unmatched to any gene: 21. The CDR3 is made up of 23 amino acids. This CDR3 reads CASSQGDRRQGTSGRMGTGELFF. For the CDR3, the DNA is TGTGCCAGCAGCCAAGGTGATCGCCGTCAAGGGACTAGCGGGAGAATGGGGACCGGGGAGCTGTTTTTT.

CDR3 nucleotide sequence: TGCGCCAGCAGCCAGCATCCGGGACAGGGTAATTCACCCCTCCACTTT. Protein product: CASSQHPGQGNSPLHF. The gene calls are TRBV4-1 and TRBJ1-6; 9 bases line up with TRBD1. Per the germline V gene, CDR1 is MGHRA and CDR2 is YSYEKL. The CDR3 covers 16 residues. V gave up 3 bases and J gave up 6 bases; unmatched junction bases: 6.

CDR3 bases: TGTGCTAGTGGTTTAGACAGGCGAGCCAAAAACATTCAGTACTTC. It is translated as CASGLDRRAKNIQYF. The chain joins TRBV12-5 to TRBJ2-4; a weak D match, TRBD1 (6 bases). Germline lookup yields CDR1 LGHNT and CDR2 FRNRAP. This CDR3 spans 15 amino acids. V lost 3 bases to trimming and J lost 0 bases, with 9 bases between them.

This chain joins TRBV4-2 and TRBJ2-1, with 7 bases matching TRBD2. The CDR3 runs to 14 residues. Germline V CDR1 and CDR2: LGHNA, YNFKEQ. V shed 4 bases and J 4 bases; nucleotides not matched to a gene: 4. The CDR3 spells CASSRGGDYNEQFF. DNA for the CDR3: TGTGCCAGCAGCCGTGGGGGGGATTACAATGAGCAGTTCTTC.

The V call is TRBV6-2 or TRBV6-3, the J call TRBJ2-2; unclear D gene. V lost 5 bases and J lost 5, with 18 bases in between. Germline-derived CDR1 and CDR2 are MNHEY and SVGEGT. The CDR3 has 16 residues. This CDR3 reads CASSTRRDIRTGELFF. The CDR3 nucleotides are TGTGCCAGCAGTACCAGACGAGACATTCGAACCGGGGAGCTGTTTTTT.